This TCR beta chain appears in the sequencing data of a study of cytomegalovirus exposure and HLA in healthy donors. Study-wide results and limits: Other equally common chains were less clonally expanded than HLA-associated TCR beta chains, a later analysis showed.

Both 60 Vbeta primers and 13 Jbeta primers went into the PCR. Measured with immunoSEQ multiplex PCR; TCRdb has only the in-frame clones, and not every one. In the table there are approximately 190,000 clones, roughly four fifths of which are singletons. With respect to this clone: Its target is not known.

The CDR3 extends over 17 amino acids. Germline V gene sequence: CDR1 MDHEN, CDR2 SYDVKM. V was pared by 5 bases and J by 4 bases, with 23 bases between. The chain is built from TRBV28 and TRBJ2-5; D may be TRBD1 (5 bases). Sequencing was performed on PBMCs. The sequence derives from a woman aged 25-40 years in good health and CMV-seropositive. CDR3 coding DNA: TGTGCCAGCAGTCGACCCTCCGACAGAGGCAAGGGAGAGACCCAGTACTTC. Encoded protein: CASSRPSDRGKGETQYF.